The clone carrying this T cell receptor (beta chain) has ten or more counts. Its target is unknown. This record comes from a study of Graves' ophthalmopathy and Graves' hyperthyroidism. Study details: The blood sample was drawn at first diagnosis and before any treatment. The study, taken as a whole, reports: Ophthalmopathy versus stable hyperthyroidism: 13-signature model gave 85% to 90% sensitivity, 70% to 83% specificity.

RNA transcripts were the template, and TCR beta CDR3 regions were amplified from them. Scientists carried out first-round RT-PCR using HTBI primers and then a second-round multiplex PCR. Each CDR3 protein is one row after TCRdb ran MiXCR on the multiplex PCR reads. This table holds about 660,000 distinct CDR3 sequences, roughly 39% found once. Diagnosis was based on clinical symptoms, serum thyroxine, TRAb, thyroid ultrasound and orbital computed tomography. The CDR3 has 13 amino acids. V lost 5 bases, J lost 6 bases, and 13 bases lay in between. This rearrangement joins TRBV12-3 or TRBV12-4 to TRBJ1-1; a possible D gene is TRBD1 (6 bases). The source of this sequence is an adult man with Graves' ophthalmopathy. The material sequenced was peripheral blood. CDR3 protein: CASSRGGISEAFF. Written as DNA, the CDR3 is TGTGCCAGCAGTAGGGGGGGTATCTCTGAAGCTTTCTTT.